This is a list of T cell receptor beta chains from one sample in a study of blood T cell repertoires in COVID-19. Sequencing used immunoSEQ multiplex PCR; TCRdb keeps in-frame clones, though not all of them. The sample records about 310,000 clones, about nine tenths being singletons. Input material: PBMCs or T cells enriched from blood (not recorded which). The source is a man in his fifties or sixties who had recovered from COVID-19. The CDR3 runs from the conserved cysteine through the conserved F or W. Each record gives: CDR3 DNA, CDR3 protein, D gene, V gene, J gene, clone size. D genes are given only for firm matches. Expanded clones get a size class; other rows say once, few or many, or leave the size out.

TGTGCCAGCAGCTTAGTCCGACTAGGAAGGAACAATGAGCAGTTCTTC	CASSLVRLGRNNEQFF	-	TRBV7-2	TRBJ2-1	-
TGTGCCAGCAGTTTTGCAGGGACTGAAGCTTTCTTT	CASSFAGTEAFF	-	TRBV28	TRBJ1-1	-
TGTGCCAGCTCACCACCGTCCGCAGATACGCAGTATTTT	CASSPPSADTQYF	-	TRBV18	TRBJ2-3	-
TGTGCCAGTAGTATCTCAGGGGGAGATCAGCCCCAGCATTTT	CASSISGGDQPQHF	TRBD1	TRBV19	TRBJ1-5	-
TGTGCCAGCAGCCCGGCGGGGTTCACAGATACGCAGTATTTT	CASSPAGFTDTQYF	-	TRBV3-1/TRBV3-2	TRBJ2-3	-
TGTGCCAGCAGGGCCACCCGGACAGGGAGCAACAATGAGCAGTTCTTC	CASRATRTGSNNEQFF	TRBD1	TRBV2	TRBJ2-1	-
TGTGCCAGCAGTTATGAGGGATCTAACTCCTACGAGCAGTACTTC	CASSYEGSNSYEQYF	-	TRBV6-5	TRBJ2-7	-
TGTGCCAGCAGTGTAGTAGCGGGAGGGCCCAATGAGCAGTTCTTC	CASSVVAGGPNEQFF	TRBD2	TRBV3-1/TRBV3-2	TRBJ2-1	-
TGTGCCAGCAGAAACAACCCCGGGACTAGCGCCTCATATGAGCAGTACTTC	CASRNNPGTSASYEQYF	TRBD2	TRBV25-1	TRBJ2-7	-
TGTGCCAGCAGCTTGGCCTACGGGTTAGCGGGAGAAGATACGCAGTATTTT	CASSLAYGLAGEDTQYF	TRBD2	TRBV5-4	TRBJ2-3	-
TGTGCCAGCAGTTACTTCGGCGCAGGGTTGAGGACTGAAGCTTTCTTT	CASSYFGAGLRTEAFF	-	TRBV6-2/TRBV6-3	TRBJ1-1	-
TGTGCCAGCAGCCTAACCGGGACACAGAATGAAAAACTGTTTTTT	CASSLTGTQNEKLFF	-	TRBV3-1/TRBV3-2	TRBJ1-4	-
TGTGCCAGCAGTTGGGGGACTAGCGGAATTTCCTACGAGCAGTACTTC	CASSWGTSGISYEQYF	TRBD2	TRBV6-5	TRBJ2-7	-
TGTGCCAGCAGCTCTCGGTTAGCGGGGGACTACGAGCAGTACTTC	CASSSRLAGDYEQYF	TRBD2	TRBV4-2	TRBJ2-7	-
TGTGCCAGCAGTTTATTAGCAAGGGAGACCCAGTACTTC	CASSLLARETQYF	-	TRBV27	TRBJ2-5	-
TGTGCCAGCTCACCCCTTGGAGCGGGAGGTAGGACAGATACGCAGTATTTT	CASSPLGAGGRTDTQYF	TRBD2	TRBV18	TRBJ2-3	-
TGTGCCAGTAGCACAAGTCTTTCCTATGGCTACACCTTC	CASSTSLSYGYTF	-	TRBV19	TRBJ1-2	-
TGTGCCAGCAGAATTACTGGGGAGAACCCCTACGAGCAGTACTTC	CASRITGENPYEQYF	-	TRBV6-6	TRBJ2-7	-
TGCAGCGTGGCCGGAGGCCTATTCACCGGGGAGCTGTTTTTT	CSVAGGLFTGELFF	-	TRBV29-1	TRBJ2-2	-
TGTGCCAGCAGCTCAACAGGGGGTGAGGAGACCCAGTACTTC	CASSSTGGEETQYF	TRBD1	TRBV7-9	TRBJ2-5	-
TGCAGCGTTGAAGATCCCAGGGTCGCTATCTCTAACTATGGCTACACCTTC	CSVEDPRVAISNYGYTF	-	TRBV29-1	TRBJ1-2	-
TGTGCCAGCAGCCATCCTGGACAGGGGCCCCACAATGAGCAGTTCTTC	CASSHPGQGPHNEQFF	TRBD1	TRBV7-9	TRBJ2-1	-
TGTGCCAGTAGCGGAAAGGCGGGACAGGGCTCGAACACCGGGGAGCTGTTTTTT	CASSGKAGQGSNTGELFF	TRBD1	TRBV19	TRBJ2-2	-
TGTGCCAGTAGAGGTGTAGGCGGGAGCGGCGACAATGAGCAGTTCTTC	CASRGVGGSGDNEQFF	TRBD2	TRBV19	TRBJ2-1	-
TGTGCCAGCAGTCGAGGACTAGAGAGGGGATCTGATACGCAGTATTTT	CASSRGLERGSDTQYF	TRBD2	TRBV28	TRBJ2-3	-
TGCGCCAGCAGCGATGGACAGGGGAGTGACACTGAAGCTTTCTTT	CASSDGQGSDTEAFF	TRBD1	TRBV5-1	TRBJ1-1	-
TGTGCCACCCAGACGGGCTATGGCTACACCTTC	CATQTGYGYTF	-	TRBV28	TRBJ1-2	-
TGTGCCAGCAGCTTCGGGGGGGGACGAGAGACCCAGTACTTC	CASSFGGGRETQYF	TRBD2	TRBV7-9	TRBJ2-5	-
TGTGCCAGCAGCCAAGATATCGTTTCGGTAGCGGGGGGCGATGAGCAGTTCTTC	CASSQDIVSVAGGDEQFF	TRBD2	TRBV4-2	TRBJ2-1	-
TGTGCCAGCAGCCCACAGCCTAGCACAGATACGCAGTATTTT	CASSPQPSTDTQYF	-	TRBV9	TRBJ2-3	-
TGTGCCAGCAGCCGGAACGCTCCACGACTAGCGGGGTACGAGCAGTACTTC	CASSRNAPRLAGYEQYF	TRBD2	TRBV6-2/TRBV6-3	TRBJ2-7	-
TGTGCCAGCAGCCAAGATCCCCCCAAGCGGGATTACGAGCAGTACTTC	CASSQDPPKRDYEQYF	TRBD2	TRBV3-1/TRBV3-2	TRBJ2-7	-
TGTGCCAGCAGTTTAGGTACTACCTACGAGCAGTACTTC	CASSLGTTYEQYF	-	TRBV12-3/TRBV12-4	TRBJ2-7	once
TGTGCCAGCAGCACCGGTTTCTCTGGAAACACCATATATTTT	CASSTGFSGNTIYF	-	TRBV7-9	TRBJ1-3	-
TGTGCCAGCAGCCGGATAGGGGGTAACTCCTACGAGCAGTACTTC	CASSRIGGNSYEQYF	-	TRBV5-8	TRBJ2-7	once
TGTGCCAGTGCGGGCTTGGGCCCCCTTGTGAATCAGCCCCAGCATTTT	CASAGLGPLVNQPQHF	-	TRBV19	TRBJ1-5	-
TGCGCCAGCAGTCAATCGAACGTGGCCCTCCACGAGCAGTACTTC	CASSQSNVALHEQYF	-	TRBV23-1	TRBJ2-7	-
TGTGCCAGCAGTTTTCGGGGAACGACCCAGTACTTC	CASSFRGTTQYF	-	TRBV28	TRBJ2-5	-
TGTGCCAGCAGCCCGGGACAGGGGATCCAGCCCCAGCATTTT	CASSPGQGIQPQHF	TRBD1	TRBV5-8	TRBJ1-5	-
TGTGCCAGCTACGGGGCTAGCGGGCCGTCCTACAATGAGCAGTTCTTC	CASYGASGPSYNEQFF	TRBD2	TRBV9	TRBJ2-1	-
TGTGCCAGCAGTTCGGAACAGGGAAACACTGAAGCTTTCTTT	CASSSEQGNTEAFF	-	TRBV6-5	TRBJ1-1	-
TGTGCCAGCAGCCGGATCGGGACTAGCGGGAGGGCCGATGAGCAGTTCTTC	CASSRIGTSGRADEQFF	TRBD2	TRBV3-1/TRBV3-2	TRBJ2-1	once